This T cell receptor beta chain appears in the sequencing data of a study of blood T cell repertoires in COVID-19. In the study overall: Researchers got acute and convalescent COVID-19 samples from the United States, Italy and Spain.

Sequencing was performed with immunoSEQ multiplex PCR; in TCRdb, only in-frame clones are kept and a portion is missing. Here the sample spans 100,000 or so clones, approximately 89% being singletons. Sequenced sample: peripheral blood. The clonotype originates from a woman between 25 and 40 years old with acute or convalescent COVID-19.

CDR3 residues: CSVGSGFNTEAFF. CDR3 DNA sequence: TGCAGCGTTGGGTCAGGGTTTAACACTGAAGCTTTCTTT. V gene TRBV29-1 combines with J gene TRBJ1-1, with D tentatively TRBD1 (5 bases). CDR1 and CDR2 from the germline V gene are SQVTM and ANQGSEA. V was shortened by 4 bases and J by 2 bases, with 11 bases between the two germline ends. CDR3 length: 13 amino acids.